Below are 16 T cell receptor beta chains sequenced from a single sample in a study of T cells in Graves' hyperthyroidism and ophthalmopathy. RNA transcripts provided the source from which TCR beta CDR3 regions were amplified. HTBI primers were used for first-round RT-PCR of the TCR CDR3. TCRdb re-called the multiplex PCR reads with MiXCR, one entry per CDR3 protein. The sample has about 600,000 distinct CDR3 sequences; 14% are singletons. Source material: blood. The receptors come from a woman between 45 and 60 years old with Graves' ophthalmopathy.

This clonotype occurred many times. This chain links TRBV12-3 or TRBV12-4 with TRBJ2-1; possibly TRBD2 for D (6 bases). The V gene lost 5 bases and the J gene lost 6 bases, with 23 bases spanning the gap. This CDR3 has 17 amino acids. CDR3 sequence reads: CASSLEGTGTWSNEQFF. Here the CDR3 DNA reads TGTGCCAGCAGTCTGGAGGGAACCGGGACTTGGAGCAATGAGCAGTTCTTC.

This clonotype has at least ten counts. The chain combines TRBV6-5 with TRBJ1-2; 8 bases agree with TRBD1. Per the germline V gene, CDR1 is MNHEY and CDR2 is SVGAGI. The V segment lost 0 bases and the J segment 4 bases; nucleotides outside the gene matches: 7. The CDR3 loop spans 16 amino acids. The CDR3 is CASSYSGQGAGYGYTF. CDR3 sequence (DNA): TGTGCCAGCAGTTACTCAGGACAGGGAGCGGGCTATGGCTACACCTTC.

This clonotype was counted ten times or more. CDR3 protein: CASSLSSGSTKNIQYF. The CDR3 nucleotides read TGTGCCAGCAGCTTATCTAGCGGGAGTACCAAAAACATTCAGTACTTC. The rearrangement uses TRBV11-3 and TRBJ2-4; 10 bases are a match to TRBD2. The germline V gene has CDR1 SGHNT and CDR2 YENEEA. This CDR3 comprises 16 residues. V lost 2 bases to trimming and J lost 2 bases; unmatched junction nucleotides: 3.

As for this clonotype: The germline gene is not matched at one end of the junction; a read error may be the cause. This chain connects TRBV11-1 to TRBJ2-2; either TRBD1 or TRBD2 may fit D (5 bases each). The germline V gene has CDR1 SGHAT and CDR2 FQDESV (reference sequence). This CDR3 has 15 amino acids. This chain's CDR3 is CASSSNRLGTEELFF. DNA of the CDR3: TGTGCCAGCAGCTCTAACCGACTGGGGACCGAGGAGCTGTTTTTT. The variable domain in full, completed from reference TRBV11-1 and TRBJ2-2, reads EAEVAQSPRYKITEKSQAVAFWCDPISGHATLYWYRQILGQGPELLVQFQDESVVDDSQLPKDRFSAERLKGVDSTLKIQPAELGDSAMYLCASSSNRLGTEELFFGEGSRLTVL.

This rearrangement joins TRBV4-2 to TRBJ2-3, with 7 bases identical to TRBD2. The J segment lost 0 bases and the V segment lost 8 bases, leaving 5 bases of the junction unmatched. CDR1 and CDR2 (germline): LGHNA, YNFKEQ. This CDR3 is built from 14 residues. CDR3 nucleotides: TGTGCCAGCCAAGGACTAGAAAGCACAGATACGCAGTATTTT. It is translated as CASQGLESTDTQYF.

This clonotype has ten or more counts. The chain employs TRBV5-1 and TRBJ2-3; TRBD2 aligns across 10 bases. The CDR3 runs 17 residues. V trimming: 0 bases; J trimming: 6 bases; junction bases outside the gene matches: 10. The germline gives CDR1 SGHRS, CDR2 YFSETQ. The CDR3 DNA reads TGCGCCAGCAGCTTGGAATTGGCTAGCGGGAGTTGGGATACGCAGTATTTT. Protein sequence: CASSLELASGSWDTQYF.

This clonotype has ten or more counts. V usage is TRBV2 and J usage is TRBJ2-1; 11 bases align to TRBD2. The CDR3 loop spans 13 amino acids. V was clipped by 7 bases and J by 9 bases; unmatched bases: 5. Looked up from germline, CDR1 is SNHLY and CDR2 is FYNNEI. In DNA, the CDR3 is TGTGCCAGCAAACTAGCGGGAGTCGGTGAGCAGTTCTTC. Amino acid sequence: CASKLAGVGEQFF.

Notes on this clonotype: Being one base from a much bigger clone, this may be a read error. The J gene is TRBJ2-3, the V gene TRBV28; 11 bases are shared with TRBD1. With V trimmed by 5 bases and J by 0 bases, 13 bases remained unmatched. CDR1 is MDHEN and CDR2 is SYDVKM in the germline V gene. There are 19 residues in the CDR3. CDR3 loop: CASSEQTGTGGPSTDTQYF. DNA of the CDR3: TGTGCCAGCAGTGAACAAACCGGGACAGGGGGACCTAGCACAGATACGCAGTATTTT. The whole variable domain, filled in from reference TRBV28 and TRBJ2-3, reads DVKVTQSSRYLVKRTGEKVFLECVQDMDHENMFWYRQDPGLGLRLIYFSYDVKMKEKGDIPEGYSVSREKKERFSLILESASTNQTSMYLCASSEQTGTGGPSTDTQYFGPGTRLTVL.

This clonotype was detected ten times or more. The chain has TRBV20-1 and TRBJ2-3; D is unresolved. The CDR3 runs 12 residues. V was trimmed by 1 base and J by 1 base, leaving 3 bases between them. CDR1 and CDR2 from the germline V gene are DFQATT and SNEGSKA (reference sequence). The chain's CDR3 is CSARVGTDTQYF. As DNA, the CDR3 is TGCAGTGCTAGAGTTGGCACAGATACGCAGTATTTT.

The V gene is TRBV15, the J gene TRBJ1-2; possible D gene TRBD1, 6 bases. Germline V gives CDR1 LNHNV, CDR2 YYDKDF (reference sequence). V lost 6 bases and J 6 bases, leaving 17 bases between the germline ends. The CDR3 runs 14 residues. For the CDR3, the DNA is TGTGCCACCAGAACCTGGATGGGGGCTGATGGCTACACCTTC. Translated: CATRTWMGADGYTF. The whole variable domain, filled in from reference TRBV15 and TRBJ1-2, reads DAMVIQNPRYQVTQFGKPVTLSCSQTLNHNVMYWYQQKSSQAPKLLFHYYDKDFNNEADTPDNFQSRRPNTSFCFLDIRSPGLGDTAMYLCATRTWMGADGYTFGSGTRLTVV.

V is TRBV27 and J is TRBJ2-7, with TRBD2 matching over 11 bases. The CDR3 runs 14 residues. V shed 7 bases and J 4 bases; nucleotides not matched to a gene: 6. Germline V gives CDR1 MNHEY, CDR2 SMNVEV (reference sequence). CDR3 loop: CASKRLAGQYEQYF. The CDR3 DNA reads as TGTGCCAGCAAACGACTAGCGGGACAGTACGAGCAGTACTTC.

This clonotype was seen a handful of times. The chain joins TRBV6-5 to TRBJ2-5; perhaps TRBD1 as D (5 bases). The germline gives CDR1 MNHEY, CDR2 SVGAGI. The length of the CDR3 is 16 residues. V was cut by 3 bases and J by 4 bases, with 18 bases left in between. CDR3 nucleotides: TGTGCCAGCAGTTATGGGTCGGCAAGGGGCTTAGAGACCCAGTACTTC. Protein sequence: CASSYGSARGLETQYF.

In its sample, this clonotype was seen a few times. The V gene is TRBV28, the J gene TRBJ2-4, with 11 bases lining up with TRBD1. The CDR3 is made up of 17 amino acids. The germline CDR1 and CDR2 sequences are MDHEN and SYDVKM. The V and J ends lost 4 bases and 0 bases, in that order; junction bases with no gene match: 5. CDR3 in DNA: TGTGCCAGCAGTTCGGGACAGGGGGGGCGAGCCAAAAACATTCAGTACTTC. This encodes CASSSGQGGRAKNIQYF.

This clonotype was counted ten times or more. This rearrangement joins TRBV7-9 to TRBJ1-5, with 9 bases matching TRBD1. Unmatched junction bases numbered 12, after V lost 7 bases and J lost 2 bases. CDR3 length: 17 amino acids. Per the germline V gene, CDR1 is SEHNR and CDR2 is FQNEAQ (reference sequence). DNA for the CDR3: TGTGCCAGCAACCGCGGGACAGGGACTGGGGGCAATCAGCCCCAGCATTTT. This encodes CASNRGTGTGGNQPQHF. Combining the CDR3 with reference TRBV7-9 and TRBJ1-5 gives the whole variable domain DTGVSQNPRHKITKRGQNVTFRCDPISEHNRLYWYRQTLGQGPEFLTYFQNEAQLEKSRLLSDRFSAERPKGSFSTLEIQRTEQGDSAMYLCASNRGTGTGGNQPQHFGDGTRLSIL.

The rearrangement joins TRBV6-2 or TRBV6-3 to TRBJ2-2; D gene ambiguous. This CDR3 comprises 15 residues. CDR1 MNHEY and CDR2 SVGEGT come from the germline V gene. V lost 0 bases and J 6 bases, leaving 11 bases between the germline ends. The CDR3 DNA is TGTGCCAGCAGTTACTCGAAAGGGTATGCCGGGGAGCTGTTTTTT. Encoded protein: CASSYSKGYAGELFF.

In this sample, this clonotype turned up many times. The rearrangement uses TRBV24-1 and TRBJ2-1; no reliable D call. The germline CDR1 and CDR2 sequences are KGHDR and SFDVKD. Trimming removed 9 bases from V and 8 bases from J, with 16 bases in between. The CDR3 totals 13 residues. The DNA for the CDR3 is TGTGCCACCGCCCCCTTACAATTCGATGAGCAGTTCTTC. As protein: CATAPLQFDEQFF.